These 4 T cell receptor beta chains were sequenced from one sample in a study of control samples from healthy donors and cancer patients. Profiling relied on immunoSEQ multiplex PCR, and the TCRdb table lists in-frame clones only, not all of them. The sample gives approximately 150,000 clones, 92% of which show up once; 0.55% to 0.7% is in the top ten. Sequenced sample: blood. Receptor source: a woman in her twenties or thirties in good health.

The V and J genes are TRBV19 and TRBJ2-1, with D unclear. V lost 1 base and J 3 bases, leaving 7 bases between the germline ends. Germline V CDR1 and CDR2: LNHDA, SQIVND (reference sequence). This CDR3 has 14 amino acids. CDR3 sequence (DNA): TGTGCCAGTAGTATAGGCTCCGACTACAATGAGCAGTTCTTC. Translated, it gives CASSIGSDYNEQFF. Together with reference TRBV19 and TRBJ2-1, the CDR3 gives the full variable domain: DGGITQSPKYLFRKEGQNVTLSCEQNLNHDAMYWYRQDPGQGLRLIYYSQIVNDFQKGDIAEGYSVSREKKESFPLTVTSAQKNPTAFYLCASSIGSDYNEQFFGPGTRLTVL.

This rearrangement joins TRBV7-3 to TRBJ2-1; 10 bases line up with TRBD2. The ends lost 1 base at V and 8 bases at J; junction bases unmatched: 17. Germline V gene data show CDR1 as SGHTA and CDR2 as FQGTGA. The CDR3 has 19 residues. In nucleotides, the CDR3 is TGTGCCAGCAGCTTAAGACGAAGAGCGGGAGGGCCAGTTGGCGATGAGCAGTTCTTC. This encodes CASSLRRRAGGPVGDEQFF.

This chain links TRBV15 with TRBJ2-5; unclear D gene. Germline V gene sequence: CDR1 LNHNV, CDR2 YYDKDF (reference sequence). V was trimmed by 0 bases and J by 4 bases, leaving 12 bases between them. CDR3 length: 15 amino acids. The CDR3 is CATSRDEERTETQYF. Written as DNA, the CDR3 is TGTGCCACCAGCAGAGATGAGGAGAGGACAGAGACCCAGTACTTC.

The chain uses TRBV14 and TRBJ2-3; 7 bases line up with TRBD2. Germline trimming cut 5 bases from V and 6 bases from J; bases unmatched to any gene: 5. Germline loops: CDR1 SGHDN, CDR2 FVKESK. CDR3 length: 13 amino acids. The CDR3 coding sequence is TGTGCCAGCAGCTCGACTAGCTGGGATACGCAGTATTTT. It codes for CASSSTSWDTQYF.